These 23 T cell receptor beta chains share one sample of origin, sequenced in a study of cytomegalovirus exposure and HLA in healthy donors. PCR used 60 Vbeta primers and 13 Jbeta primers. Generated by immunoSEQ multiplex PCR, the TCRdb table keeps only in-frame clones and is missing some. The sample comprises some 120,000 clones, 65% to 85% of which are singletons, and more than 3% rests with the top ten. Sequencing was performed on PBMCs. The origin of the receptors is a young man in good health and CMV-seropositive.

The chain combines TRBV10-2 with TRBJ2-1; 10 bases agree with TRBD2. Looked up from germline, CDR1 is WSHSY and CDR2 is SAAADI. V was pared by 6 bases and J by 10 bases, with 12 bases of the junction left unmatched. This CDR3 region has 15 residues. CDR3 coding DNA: TGCGCCAGCAGAGGAACTAGCGGGAACCGAGGCGAGCAGTTCTTC. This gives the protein CASRGTSGNRGEQFF.

CDR3 DNA sequence: TGTGCCAGCTCACCGGGGACAGGGATAAACACCATATATTTT. It translates to CASSPGTGINTIYF. The gene calls are TRBV18 and TRBJ1-3, with 9 bases identical to TRBD1. From germline, CDR1 is KGHSH and CDR2 LQKENI. The J segment lost 6 bases and the V segment lost 3 bases, leaving 3 bases of the junction unmatched. The CDR3 loop spans 14 amino acids. Variable domain in full (rest from reference TRBV18 and TRBJ1-3): NAGVMQNPRHLVRRRGQEARLRCSPMKGHSHVYWYRQLPEEGLKFMVYLQKENIIDESGMPKERFSAEFPKEGPSILRIQQVVRGDSAAYFCASSPGTGINTIYFGEGSWLTVV.

The CDR3 DNA reads as TGCGCCAGCAGCCAAGGTGGGGGGAGCGGGGCCAACGTCCTGACTTTC. Its translation is CASSQGGGSGANVLTF. The V and J genes are TRBV4-3 and TRBJ2-6; a weak D match, TRBD2 (6 bases). This CDR3 has 16 residues. V was trimmed by 1 base and J by 4 bases, leaving 11 bases between them. Germline-derived CDR1 and CDR2 are LGHNA and YSLEER.

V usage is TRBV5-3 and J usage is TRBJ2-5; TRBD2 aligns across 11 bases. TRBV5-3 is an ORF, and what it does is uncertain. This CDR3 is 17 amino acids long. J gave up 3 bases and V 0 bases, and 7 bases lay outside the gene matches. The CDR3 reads CARSLDSLAGGKETQYF. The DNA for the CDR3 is TGTGCCAGAAGCTTGGACTCTCTAGCGGGGGGTAAAGAGACCCAGTACTTC.

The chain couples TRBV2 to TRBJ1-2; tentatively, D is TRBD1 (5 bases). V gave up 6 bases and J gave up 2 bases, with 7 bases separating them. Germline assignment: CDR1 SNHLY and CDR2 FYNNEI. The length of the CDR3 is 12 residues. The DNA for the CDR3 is TGTGCCAGCAGAGACAGAAACTATGGCTACACCTTC. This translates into CASRDRNYGYTF. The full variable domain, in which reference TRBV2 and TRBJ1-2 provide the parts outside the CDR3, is EPEVTQTPSHQVTQMGQEVILRCVPISNHLYFYWYRQILGQKVEFLVSFYNNEISEKSEIFDDQFSVERPDGSNFTLKIRSTKLEDSAMYFCASRDRNYGYTFGSGTRLTVV.

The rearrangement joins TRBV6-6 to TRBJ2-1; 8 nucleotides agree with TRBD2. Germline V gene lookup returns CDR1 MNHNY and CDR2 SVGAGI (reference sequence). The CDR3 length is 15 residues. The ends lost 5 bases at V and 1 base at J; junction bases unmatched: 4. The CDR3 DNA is TGTGCCAGCAGTCTCCGGGGGGGATCCTACAATGAGCAGTTCTTC. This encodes CASSLRGGSYNEQFF.

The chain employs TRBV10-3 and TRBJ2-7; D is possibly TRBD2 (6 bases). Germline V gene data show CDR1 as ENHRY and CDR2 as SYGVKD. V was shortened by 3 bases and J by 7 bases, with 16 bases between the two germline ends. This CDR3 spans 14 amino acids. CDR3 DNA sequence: TGTGCCATCAGTGACACGGGGGACGCTTGGGAGCAGTACTTC. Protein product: CAISDTGDAWEQYF.

CDR3 residues: CASSQVAAGTGYSGANVLTF. DNA of the CDR3: TGCGCCAGCAGCCAAGTCGCAGCCGGGACAGGCTACTCTGGGGCCAACGTCCTGACTTTC. The chain joins TRBV4-3 to TRBJ2-6, with 8 nucleotides matching TRBD1. Germline trimming cut 1 base from V and 0 bases from J; bases unmatched to any gene: 11. The CDR3 runs 20 residues. CDR1 and CDR2 (germline): LGHNA, YSLEER.

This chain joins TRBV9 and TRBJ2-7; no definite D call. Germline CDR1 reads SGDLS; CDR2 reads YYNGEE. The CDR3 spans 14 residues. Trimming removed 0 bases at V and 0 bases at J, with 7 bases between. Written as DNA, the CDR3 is TGTGCCAGCAGCGTAGGAGCAGGCTCCTACGAGCAGTACTTC. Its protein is CASSVGAGSYEQYF.

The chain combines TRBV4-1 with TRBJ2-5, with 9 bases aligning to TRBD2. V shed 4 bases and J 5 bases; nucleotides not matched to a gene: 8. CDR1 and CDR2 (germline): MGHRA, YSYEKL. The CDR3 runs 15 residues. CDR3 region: CASSLYGRGGETQYF. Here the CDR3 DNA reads TGCGCCAGCAGCCTTTACGGGCGGGGGGGCGAGACCCAGTACTTC.

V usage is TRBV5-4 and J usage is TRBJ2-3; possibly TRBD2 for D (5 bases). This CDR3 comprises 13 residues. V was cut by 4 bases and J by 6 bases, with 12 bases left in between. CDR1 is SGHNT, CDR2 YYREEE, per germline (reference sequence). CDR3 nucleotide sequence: TGTGCCAGCAGCCTGCCGCCGGGGGATACGCAGTATTTT. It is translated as CASSLPPGDTQYF.

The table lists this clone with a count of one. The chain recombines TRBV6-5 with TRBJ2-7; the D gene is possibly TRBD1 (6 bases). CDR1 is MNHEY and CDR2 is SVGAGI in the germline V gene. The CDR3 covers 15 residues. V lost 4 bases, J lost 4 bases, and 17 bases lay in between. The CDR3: CASSSTRGGNYEQYF. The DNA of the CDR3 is TGTGCCAGCAGTTCCACCCGAGGGGGAAATTACGAGCAGTACTTC.

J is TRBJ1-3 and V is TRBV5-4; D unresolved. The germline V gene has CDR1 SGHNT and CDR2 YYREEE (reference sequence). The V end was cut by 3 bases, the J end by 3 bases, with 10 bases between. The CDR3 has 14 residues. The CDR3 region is CASSWAGGGNTIYF. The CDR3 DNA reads TGTGCCAGCAGCTGGGCTGGAGGTGGAAACACCATATATTTT.

The CDR3 DNA follows: TGTGCCAGAGGACAGAAGTTAAACTATGGCTACACCTTC. It yields the protein CARGQKLNYGYTF. The chain couples TRBV19 to TRBJ1-2, with a tentative D call TRBD1 (6 bases). CDR3 size: 13 residues. Germline V gene data show CDR1 as LNHDA and CDR2 as SQIVND (reference sequence). Trimming removed 9 bases from V and 2 bases from J, with 13 bases in between.

In nucleotides, the CDR3 is TGTGCCAGTAGTATAGATTTGACGCAGGCTAACTATGGCTACACCTTC. Protein sequence: CASSIDLTQANYGYTF. This chain connects TRBV19 to TRBJ1-2, with D unresolved. The germline V and J ends were trimmed by 0 bases and 0 bases, with 11 bases remaining between them. CDR3 length: 16 amino acids. Germline V gene sequence: CDR1 LNHDA, CDR2 SQIVND (reference sequence).

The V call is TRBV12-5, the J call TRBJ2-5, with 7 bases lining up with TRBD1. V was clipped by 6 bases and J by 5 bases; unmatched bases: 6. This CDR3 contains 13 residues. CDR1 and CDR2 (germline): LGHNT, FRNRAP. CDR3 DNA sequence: TGTGCTAGTGGCCGGGACAGCGCGGAGACCCAGTACTTC. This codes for CASGRDSAETQYF.

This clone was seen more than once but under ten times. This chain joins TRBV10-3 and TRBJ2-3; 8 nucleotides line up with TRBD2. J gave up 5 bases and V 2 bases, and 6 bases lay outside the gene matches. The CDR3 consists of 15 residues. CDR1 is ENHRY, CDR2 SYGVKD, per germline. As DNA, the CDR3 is TGTGCCATCAGTGAGACCGCGGCGGGGGGAGATACGCAGTATTTT. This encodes CAISETAAGGDTQYF.

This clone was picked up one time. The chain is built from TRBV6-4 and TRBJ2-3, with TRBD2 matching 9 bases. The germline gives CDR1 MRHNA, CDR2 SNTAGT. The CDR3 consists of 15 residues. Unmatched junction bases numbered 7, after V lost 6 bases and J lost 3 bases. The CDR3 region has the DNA TGTGCCAGCAGAAGACCGGGACTAGCTACAGATACGCAGTATTTT. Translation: CASRRPGLATDTQYF.

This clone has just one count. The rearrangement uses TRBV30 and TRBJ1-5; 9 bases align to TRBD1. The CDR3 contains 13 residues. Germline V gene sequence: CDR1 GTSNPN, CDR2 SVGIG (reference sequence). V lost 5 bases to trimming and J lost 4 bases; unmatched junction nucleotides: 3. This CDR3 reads CAWSGQGNQPQHF. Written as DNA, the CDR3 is TGTGCCTGGTCAGGACAGGGGAATCAGCCCCAGCATTTT.

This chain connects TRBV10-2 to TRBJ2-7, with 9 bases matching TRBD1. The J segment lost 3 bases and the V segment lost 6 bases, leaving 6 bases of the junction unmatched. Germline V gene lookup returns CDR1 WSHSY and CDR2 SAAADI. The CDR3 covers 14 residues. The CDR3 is CASRVTGGSYEQYF. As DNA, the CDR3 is TGCGCCAGCAGGGTGACAGGGGGTAGCTACGAGCAGTACTTC.

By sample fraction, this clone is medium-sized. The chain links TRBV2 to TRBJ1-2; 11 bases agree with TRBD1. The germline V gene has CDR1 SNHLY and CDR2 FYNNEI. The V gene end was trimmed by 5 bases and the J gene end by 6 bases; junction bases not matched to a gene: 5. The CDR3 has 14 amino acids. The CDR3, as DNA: TGTGCCAGCAGTATTGGACAGGGGGCAGATGGCTACACCTTC. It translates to CASSIGQGADGYTF.

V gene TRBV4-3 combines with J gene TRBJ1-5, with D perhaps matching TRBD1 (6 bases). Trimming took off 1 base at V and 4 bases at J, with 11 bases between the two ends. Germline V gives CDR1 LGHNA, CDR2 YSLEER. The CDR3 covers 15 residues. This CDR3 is CASSQGQGLNQPQHF. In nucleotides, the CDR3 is TGCGCCAGCAGCCAAGGTCAGGGGTTAAATCAGCCCCAGCATTTT.

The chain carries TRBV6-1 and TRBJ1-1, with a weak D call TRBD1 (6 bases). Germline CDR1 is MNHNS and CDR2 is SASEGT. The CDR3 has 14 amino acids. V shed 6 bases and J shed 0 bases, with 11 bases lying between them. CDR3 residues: CASRGGVVNTEAFF. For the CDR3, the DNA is TGTGCCAGCAGAGGGGGGGTGGTGAACACTGAAGCTTTCTTT.